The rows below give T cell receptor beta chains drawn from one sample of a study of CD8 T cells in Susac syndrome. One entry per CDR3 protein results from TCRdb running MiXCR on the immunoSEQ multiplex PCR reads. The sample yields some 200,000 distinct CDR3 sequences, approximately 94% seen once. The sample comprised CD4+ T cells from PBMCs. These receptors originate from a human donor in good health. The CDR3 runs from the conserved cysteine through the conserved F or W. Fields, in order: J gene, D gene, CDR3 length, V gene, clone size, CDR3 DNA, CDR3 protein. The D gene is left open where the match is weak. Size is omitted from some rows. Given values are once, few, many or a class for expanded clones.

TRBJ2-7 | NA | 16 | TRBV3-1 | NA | TGTGCCAGCAGCCAAGACGTGGCGCAGGGGCTCTACGAGCAGTACTTC | CASSQDVAQGLYEQYF
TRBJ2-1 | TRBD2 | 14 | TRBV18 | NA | TGTGCCAGCTCACCCCAATTCGGGGGGAATGAGCAGTTCTTC | CASSPQFGGNEQFF
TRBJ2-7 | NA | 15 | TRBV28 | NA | TGTGCCAGCAGCCCCGGCACCCGGCAGTCCTACGAGCAGTACTTC | CASSPGTRQSYEQYF
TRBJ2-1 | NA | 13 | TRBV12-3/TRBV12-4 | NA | TGTGCCAGCAGTTTGGGCAGGCCCAATGAGCAGTTCTTC | CASSLGRPNEQFF
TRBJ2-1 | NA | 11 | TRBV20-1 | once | TGCAGTGCTAGAAGATCCAATGAGCAGTTCTTC | CSARRSNEQFF
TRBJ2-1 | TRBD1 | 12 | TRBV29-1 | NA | TGCAGCGTTGATCAGGGGGACAATGAGCAGTTCTTC | CSVDQGDNEQFF
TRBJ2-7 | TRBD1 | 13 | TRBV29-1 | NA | TGCAGCGCCATGGGGGACAGGGGGCTCGAGCAGTACTTC | CSAMGDRGLEQYF
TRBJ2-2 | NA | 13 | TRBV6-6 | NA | TGTGCCAGCAGTTACGGGAGCACCGGGGAGCTGTTTTTT | CASSYGSTGELFF
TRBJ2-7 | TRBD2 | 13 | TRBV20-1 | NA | TGCAGTGCACAAGCGGGAGGGTATTCAGAGCAGTACTTC | CSAQAGGYSEQYF
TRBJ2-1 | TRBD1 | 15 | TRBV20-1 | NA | TGCAGTGCTACCTGGACAGGGGAGGAGGTGAATGAGCAGTTCTTC | CSATWTGEEVNEQFF
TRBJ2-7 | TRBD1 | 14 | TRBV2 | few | TGTGCCAGCGGATGGGGGACAGGGTACTACGAGCAGTACTTC | CASGWGTGYYEQYF
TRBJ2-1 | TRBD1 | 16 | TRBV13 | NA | TGTGCCAGCAGCTTTAGGTCGGGACAGGGACACAATGAGCAGTTCTTC | CASSFRSGQGHNEQFF
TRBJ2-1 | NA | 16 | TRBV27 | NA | TGTGCCAGCAGTTTGCTAGGGGGTTTGCCAGGAAATGAGCAGTTCTTC | CASSLLGGLPGNEQFF
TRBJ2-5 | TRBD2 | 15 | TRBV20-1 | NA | TGCAGTGCTAGACATCCTAGCGGGAGAGAAGGGACCCAGTACTTC | CSARHPSGREGTQYF
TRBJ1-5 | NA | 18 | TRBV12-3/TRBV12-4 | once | TGTGCCAGCAGCCCCCGATCCCGACAGGAGGCGCGGAGTCAGCCCCAGCATTTT | CASSPRSRQEARSQPQHF
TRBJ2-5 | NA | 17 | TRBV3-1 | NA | TGTGCCAGCAGCCAAGGCCTAAGCGGGCAAGGCGGAGAGACCCAGTACTTC | CASSQGLSGQGGETQYF
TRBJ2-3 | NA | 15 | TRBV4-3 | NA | TGCGCCAGCAGCCAAGACAGTGGCCCCACAGATACGCAGTATTTT | CASSQDSGPTDTQYF
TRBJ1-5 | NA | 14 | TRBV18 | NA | TGTGCCAGCTCAGAGGATATGAGCAATCAGCCCCAGCATTTT | CASSEDMSNQPQHF
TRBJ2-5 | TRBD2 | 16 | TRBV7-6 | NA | TGTGCCAGCAGCTTAGCGCCAGCGGGAGAGGGAGAGACCCAGTACTTC | CASSLAPAGEGETQYF
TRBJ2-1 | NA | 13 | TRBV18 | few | TGTGCCAGCTCCCCTCGCTCCTACAATGAGCAGTTCTTC | CASSPRSYNEQFF
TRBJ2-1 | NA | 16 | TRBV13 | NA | TGTGCCACTAACAGCGCGGTCGGAGGGCCATACAATGAGCAGTTCTTC | CATNSAVGGPYNEQFF
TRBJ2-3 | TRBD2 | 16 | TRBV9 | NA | TGTGCCAGCAGCGCGACTAGCGGGAGTTGGTTAGATACGCAGTATTTT | CASSATSGSWLDTQYF
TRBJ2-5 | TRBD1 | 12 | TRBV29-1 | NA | TGCAGCATAAACAGGGGCGGGGAGACCCAGTACTTC | CSINRGGETQYF
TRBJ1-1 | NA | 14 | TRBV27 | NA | TGTGCCAGCAGTTCCGGGTGGGTGAACACTGAAGCTTTCTTT | CASSSGWVNTEAFF
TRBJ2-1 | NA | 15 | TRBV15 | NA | TGTGCCACCAGCAGAGATTCGGACAGTTACAATGAGCAGTTCTTC | CATSRDSDSYNEQFF
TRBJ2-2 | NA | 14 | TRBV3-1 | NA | TGTGCCAGCAGCCGCGGAGAGCGCACCGGGGAGCTGTTTTTT | CASSRGERTGELFF
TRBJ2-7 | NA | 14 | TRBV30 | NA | TGTGCCTGGAGTGTACGTGACTACCAAACGAAGCAGTACTTC | CAWSVRDYQTKQYF
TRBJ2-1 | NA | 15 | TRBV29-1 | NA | TGCAGCTATCTGTTTTCCCAGGGGGGAATTAATGAGCAGTTCTTC | CSYLFSQGGINEQFF
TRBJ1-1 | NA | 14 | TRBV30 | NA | TGTGCCTGGGGGGTGGGGCCCATGAACACTGAAGCTTTCTTT | CAWGVGPMNTEAFF
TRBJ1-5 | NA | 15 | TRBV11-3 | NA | TGTGCCAGCAGCTTAAGGGCAGGGTCCAATCAGCCCCAGCATTTT | CASSLRAGSNQPQHF
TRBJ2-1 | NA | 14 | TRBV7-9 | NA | TGTGCCAGCAGCTTAGCGGGAAGTGGTAATGAGCAGTTCTTC | CASSLAGSGNEQFF
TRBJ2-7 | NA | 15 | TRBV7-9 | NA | TGTGCCAGCAGCTTAACCCCATCGACAAACTACGAGCAGTACTTC | CASSLTPSTNYEQYF
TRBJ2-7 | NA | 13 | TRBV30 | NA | TGTGCCTGGAGTGGTGGGGTGAATTACGAGCAGTACTTC | CAWSGGVNYEQYF
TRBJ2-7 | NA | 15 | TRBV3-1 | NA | TGTGCCAGCAGCCAGCCTAGTTCAAACTCCTACGAGCAGTACTTC | CASSQPSSNSYEQYF
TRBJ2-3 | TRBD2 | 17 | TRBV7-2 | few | TGTGCCAGCAGCTTAGAAACTAGCGGGAGGGGCACAGATACGCAGTATTTT | CASSLETSGRGTDTQYF
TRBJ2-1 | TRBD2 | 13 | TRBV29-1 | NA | TGCAGCGTTGCTAGCGGGAGTGTCAATGAGCAGTTCTTC | CSVASGSVNEQFF
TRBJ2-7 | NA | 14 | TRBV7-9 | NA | TGTGCCAGCAGCTTACGGGTCGGGACCTACGAGCAGTACTTC | CASSLRVGTYEQYF
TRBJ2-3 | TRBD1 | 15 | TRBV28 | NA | TGTGCCAGCAGTTCCGGGACAGGGGTCACAGATACGCAGTATTTT | CASSSGTGVTDTQYF
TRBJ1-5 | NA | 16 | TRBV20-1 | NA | TGCAGTGCTAGAGCTCTTGGGAGCGGGGGCAATCAGCCCCAGCATTTT | CSARALGSGGNQPQHF
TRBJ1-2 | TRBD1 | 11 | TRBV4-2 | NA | TGTGCCAGTACGGACAGGGTTGGCTACACCTTC | CASTDRVGYTF
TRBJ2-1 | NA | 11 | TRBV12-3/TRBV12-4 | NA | TGTGCCAGCAGTCCCTCGGATGAGCAGTTCTTC | CASSPSDEQFF
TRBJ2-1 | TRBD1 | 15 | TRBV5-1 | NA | TGCGCCAGCAGCTTGGTGGCCAGGGGGAGCAATGAGCAGTTCTTC | CASSLVARGSNEQFF
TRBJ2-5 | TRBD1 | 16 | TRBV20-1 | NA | TGCAGTGCTAGAAGCCGGGACAGGGAGAAGAAGGAGACCCAGTACTTC | CSARSRDREKKETQYF